The 10 T cell receptor beta chains presented below share a single source sample, sequenced in a study of CD8 T cells in Susac syndrome. The RNA, about 0.45 to 1 ug, was put through reverse transcription using random hexamers. TCRdb independently ran MiXCR on the immunoSEQ multiplex PCR reads; one entry per CDR3 protein. The sample lists some 450,000 distinct CDR3 sequences; around 85% were seen once. Sequences were obtained from CD8+ T cells from PBMCs. The receptors were sampled from a human donor with multiple sclerosis.

V and J are TRBV30 and TRBJ2-3, with no clear D. The CDR3 runs to 12 residues. Trimming left V 3 bases short and J 6 bases short, with 10 bases between. In germline, CDR1 is GTSNPN, CDR2 SVGIG (reference sequence). CDR3 DNA: TGTGCCTGGAGCCGGGCTTCGGATACGCAGTATTTT. Protein product: CAWSRASDTQYF. The full variable domain, completed using reference TRBV30 and TRBJ2-3, is SQTIHQWPATLVQPVGSPLSLECTVEGTSNPNLYWYRQAAGRGLQLLFYSVGIGQISSEVPQNLSASRPQDRQFILSSKKLLLSDSGFYLCAWSRASDTQYFGPGTRLTVL.

The chain uses TRBV5-1 and TRBJ1-2; TRBD1 agrees at 8 bases. J gave up 5 bases and V 4 bases, and 7 bases lay outside the gene matches. CDR1 is SGHRS and CDR2 is YFSETQ in the germline V gene. The CDR3 contains 14 residues. The CDR3 DNA is TGCGCCAGCAGCGTGACAGGGGAAGTGTATGGCTACACCTTC. This sequence encodes CASSVTGEVYGYTF. Supplemented by reference TRBV5-1 and TRBJ1-2, the full variable domain reads KAGVTQTPRYLIKTRGQQVTLSCSPISGHRSVSWYQQTPGQGLQFLFEYFSETQRNKGNFPGRFSGRQFSNSRSEMNVSTLELGDSALYLCASSVTGEVYGYTFGSGTRLTVV.

The chain has TRBV20-1 and TRBJ1-2, with a possible D match to TRBD1 (5 bases). The V gene's germline CDR1 is DFQATT and CDR2 SNEGSKA (reference sequence). The CDR3 runs 14 residues. Trimming pared 3 bases from V and 7 bases from J, leaving 18 bases between. CDR3 sequence: CSARRGRNLFGYTF. Written as DNA, the CDR3 is TGCAGTGCTAGGAGGGGTCGGAATTTATTTGGCTACACCTTC.

In its sample, this clonotype was seen once. The genes are TRBV13 and TRBJ2-7, with a tentative D call TRBD2 (5 bases). CDR3 length equals 13 residues. V was cut by 10 bases and J by 3 bases, with 16 bases left in between. Germline V gene data show CDR1 as PRHDT and CDR2 as FYEKMQ (reference sequence). CDR3 bases: TGTGCCACCGGGAAGGACTCAAGCTACGAGCAGTACTTC. Translating gives CATGKDSSYEQYF.

This clonotype was seen once. The chain combines TRBV5-5 with TRBJ1-1, with D perhaps TRBD1 (5 bases). The V end lost 4 bases, the J end lost 2 bases, and 15 bases lay between the germline ends. The CDR3 totals 15 residues. Germline-derived CDR1 and CDR2 are SGHKS and YYEKEE (reference sequence). The chain's CDR3 is CASSPRGGYNTEAFF. The CDR3 nucleotides read TGTGCCAGCAGCCCCCGGGGGGGGTACAACACTGAAGCTTTCTTT.

This chain connects TRBV29-1 to TRBJ1-1, with no clear D. The CDR3 sequence is 12 residues long. In germline, CDR1 is SQVTM, CDR2 ANQGSEA. Trimming cost V 4 bases and J 7 bases, with 13 bases left between them. CDR3 residues: CSVVYFGFEAFF. The CDR3 nucleotides read TGCAGCGTTGTTTACTTTGGTTTTGAAGCTTTCTTT.

This chain uses TRBV7-8 with TRBJ1-2; D is unresolved. Trimming shortened V by 4 bases and J by 7 bases, and 10 bases separated the two germline ends. The CDR3 length is 12 residues. Germline V lookup: CDR1 SGHVS, CDR2 FQNEAQ. Written as DNA, the CDR3 is TGTGCCAGCAGCTCAAGGGAGGGTGGCTACACCTTC. This encodes CASSSREGGYTF.

CDR3 sequence (DNA): TGTGCCAGCAGTGGAAGCGGGGCCCCCTACGAGCAGTACTTC. Protein sequence: CASSGSGAPYEQYF. The rearrangement joins TRBV2 to TRBJ2-7, with 7 bases fitting TRBD2. CDR3 size: 14 residues. Trimming at V came to 4 bases and at J to 2 bases, leaving 5 bases not matched to a gene. Germline V CDR1 and CDR2: SNHLY, FYNNEI.

The table lists this clonotype with a count of one. The rearrangement uses TRBV27 and TRBJ1-5; D remains unclear. The germline gives CDR1 MNHEY, CDR2 SMNVEV (reference sequence). The CDR3 sequence is 17 residues long. Trimming shortened V by 6 bases and J by 0 bases, and 18 bases separated the two germline ends. CDR3 residues: CASSPRQITYSNQPQHF. CDR3 DNA sequence: TGTGCCAGCAGCCCTCGTCAGATAACTTATAGCAATCAGCCCCAGCATTTT.

V usage is TRBV20-1 and J usage is TRBJ2-1; TRBD2 is a possible D gene (5 bases). Germline V gene data show CDR1 as DFQATT and CDR2 as SNEGSKA (reference sequence). Trimming left V 5 bases short and J 4 bases short, with 15 bases between. The CDR3 sequence is 14 residues long. CDR3 sequence (DNA): TGCAGTGCTCCCGAACGGGGAGTTTACAATGAGCAGTTCTTC. Amino acid sequence: CSAPERGVYNEQFF.